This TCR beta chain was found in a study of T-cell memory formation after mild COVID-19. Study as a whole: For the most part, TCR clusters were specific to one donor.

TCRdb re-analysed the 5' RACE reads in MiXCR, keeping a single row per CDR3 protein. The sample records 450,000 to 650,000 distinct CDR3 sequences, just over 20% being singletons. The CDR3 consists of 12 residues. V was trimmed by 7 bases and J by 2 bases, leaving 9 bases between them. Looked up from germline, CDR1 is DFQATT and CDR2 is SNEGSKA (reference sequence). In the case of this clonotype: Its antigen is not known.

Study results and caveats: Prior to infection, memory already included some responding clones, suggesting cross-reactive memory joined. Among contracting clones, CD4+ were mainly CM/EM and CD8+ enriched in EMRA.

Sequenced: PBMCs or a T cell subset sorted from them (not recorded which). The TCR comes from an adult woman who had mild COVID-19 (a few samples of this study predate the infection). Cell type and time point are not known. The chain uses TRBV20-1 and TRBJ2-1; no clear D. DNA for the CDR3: TGCAGTGTGGCGGAGACCTACAATGAGCAGTTCTTC. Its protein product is CSVAETYNEQFF.